The T cell receptor (beta chain) under discussion was sequenced for a study of T-cell memory formation after mild COVID-19. About the study: Across donors, TCR clusters were largely donor specific. Study-wide results and caveats: While clones contracting from day 15 to 85 were balanced between CD4 and CD8, later expanders leaned CD4+. CD4+ contracting clones lay mainly in CM and EM, CD8+ ones in EMRA.

Researchers used 5'RACE with constant-segment primers to make TCR alpha and TCR beta cDNA libraries that carry sample barcodes and UMIs. TCRdb independently ran MiXCR on the 5' RACE reads; one entry per CDR3 protein. The sample consists of about 340,000 distinct CDR3 sequences, less than 25% of them appearing once. V was pared by 4 bases and J by 3 bases, with 20 bases between. This CDR3 has 17 residues. Germline CDR1 reads KGHDR; CDR2 reads SFDVKD. To note about this clonotype: Its antigen is undetermined.

The sequence derives from a young man who had mild COVID-19 (a few samples of this study predate the infection). Cell type and time point are not known. The V gene is TRBV24-1, the J gene TRBJ1-2; D gene uncertain. The sequenced material came from PBMCs or a T cell subset sorted from them (not recorded which). Here the CDR3 reads CATSEHPEVPRDYGYTF. The CDR3 nucleotides read TGTGCCACCAGTGAACATCCTGAGGTTCCGAGGGACTATGGCTACACCTTC.